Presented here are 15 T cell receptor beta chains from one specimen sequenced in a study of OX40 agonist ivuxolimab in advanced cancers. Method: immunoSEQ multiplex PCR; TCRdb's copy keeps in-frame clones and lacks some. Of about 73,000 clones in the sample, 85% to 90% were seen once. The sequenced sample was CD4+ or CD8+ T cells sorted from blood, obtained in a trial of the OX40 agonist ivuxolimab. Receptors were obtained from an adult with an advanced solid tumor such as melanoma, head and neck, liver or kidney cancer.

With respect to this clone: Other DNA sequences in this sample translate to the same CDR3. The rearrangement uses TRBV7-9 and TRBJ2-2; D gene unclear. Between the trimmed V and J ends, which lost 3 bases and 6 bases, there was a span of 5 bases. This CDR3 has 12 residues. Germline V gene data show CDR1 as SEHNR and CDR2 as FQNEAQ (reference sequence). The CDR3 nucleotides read TGTGCCAGCAGCTTGGGCCCCGGGGAGCTGTTTTTT. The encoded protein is CASSLGPGELFF.

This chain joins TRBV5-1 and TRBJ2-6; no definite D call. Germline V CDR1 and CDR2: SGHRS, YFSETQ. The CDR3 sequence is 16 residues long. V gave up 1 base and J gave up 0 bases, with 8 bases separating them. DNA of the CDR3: TGCGCCAGCAGCTTGCCGGTAAGCTCTGGGGCCAACGTCCTGACTTTC. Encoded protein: CASSLPVSSGANVLTF. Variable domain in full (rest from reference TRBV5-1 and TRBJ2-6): KAGVTQTPRYLIKTRGQQVTLSCSPISGHRSVSWYQQTPGQGLQFLFEYFSETQRNKGNFPGRFSGRQFSNSRSEMNVSTLELGDSALYLCASSLPVSSGANVLTFGAGSRLTVL.

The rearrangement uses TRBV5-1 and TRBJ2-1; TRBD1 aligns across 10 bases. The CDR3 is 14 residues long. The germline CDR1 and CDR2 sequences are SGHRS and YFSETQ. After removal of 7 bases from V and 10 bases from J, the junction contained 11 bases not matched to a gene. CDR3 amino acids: CASHGRDRGSEQFF. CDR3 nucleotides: TGCGCCAGCCACGGCAGGGACAGGGGTAGCGAGCAGTTCTTC.

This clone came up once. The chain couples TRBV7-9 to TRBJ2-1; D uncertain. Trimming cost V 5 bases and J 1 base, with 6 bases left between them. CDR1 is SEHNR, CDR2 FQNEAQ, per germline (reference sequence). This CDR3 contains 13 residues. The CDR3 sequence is CASSTGSYNEQFF. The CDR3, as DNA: TGTGCCAGCAGCACCGGATCCTACAATGAGCAGTTCTTC. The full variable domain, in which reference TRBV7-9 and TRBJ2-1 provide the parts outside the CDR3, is DTGVSQNPRHKITKRGQNVTFRCDPISEHNRLYWYRQTLGQGPEFLTYFQNEAQLEKSRLLSDRFSAERPKGSFSTLEIQRTEQGDSAMYLCASSTGSYNEQFFGPGTRLTVL.

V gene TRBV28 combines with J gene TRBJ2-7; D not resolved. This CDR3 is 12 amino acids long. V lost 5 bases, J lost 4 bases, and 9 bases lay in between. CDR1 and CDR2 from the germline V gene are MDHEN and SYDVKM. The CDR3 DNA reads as TGTGCCAGCAGTCCGTACAAGTACGAGCAGTACTTC. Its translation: CASSPYKYEQYF.

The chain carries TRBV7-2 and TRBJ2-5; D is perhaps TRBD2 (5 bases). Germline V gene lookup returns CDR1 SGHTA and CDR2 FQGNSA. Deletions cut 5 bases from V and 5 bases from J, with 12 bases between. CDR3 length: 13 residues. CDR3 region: CASSVRVGETQYF. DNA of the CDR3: TGTGCCAGCAGCGTGAGGGTCGGGGAGACCCAGTACTTC.

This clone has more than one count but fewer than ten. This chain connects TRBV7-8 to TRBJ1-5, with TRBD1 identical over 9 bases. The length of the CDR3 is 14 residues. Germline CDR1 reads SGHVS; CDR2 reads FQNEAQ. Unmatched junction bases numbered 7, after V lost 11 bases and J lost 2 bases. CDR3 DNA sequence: TGTGCCTCGTCAGGGGACAGGGGCAATCAGCCCCAGCATTTT. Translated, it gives CASSGDRGNQPQHF.

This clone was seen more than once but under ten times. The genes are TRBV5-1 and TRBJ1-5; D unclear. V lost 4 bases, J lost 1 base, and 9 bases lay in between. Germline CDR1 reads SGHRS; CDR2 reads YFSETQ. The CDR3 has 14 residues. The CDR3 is CASSADGSNQPQHF. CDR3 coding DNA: TGCGCCAGCAGCGCGGACGGCAGCAATCAGCCCCAGCATTTT.

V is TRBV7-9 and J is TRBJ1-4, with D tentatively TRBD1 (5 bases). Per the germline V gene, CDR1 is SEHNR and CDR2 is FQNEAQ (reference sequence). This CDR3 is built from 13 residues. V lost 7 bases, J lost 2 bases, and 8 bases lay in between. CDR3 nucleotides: TGTGCCAGCAACCGGGACACTAATGAAAAACTGTTTTTT. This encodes CASNRDTNEKLFF.

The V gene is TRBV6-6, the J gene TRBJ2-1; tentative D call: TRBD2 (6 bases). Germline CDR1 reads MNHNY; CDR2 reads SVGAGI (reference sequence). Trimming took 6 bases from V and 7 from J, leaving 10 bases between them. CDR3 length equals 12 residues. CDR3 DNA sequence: TGTGCCAGCAGCCCCGGGGGTAATGAGCAGTTCTTC. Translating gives CASSPGGNEQFF.

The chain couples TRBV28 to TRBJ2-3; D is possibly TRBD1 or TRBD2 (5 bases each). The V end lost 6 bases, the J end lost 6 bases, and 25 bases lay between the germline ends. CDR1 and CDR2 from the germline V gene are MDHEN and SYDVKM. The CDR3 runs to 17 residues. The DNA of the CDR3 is TGTGCCAGCAGACTCCGGGACCGCCGTACAGTTAGTGATACGCAGTATTTT. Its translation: CASRLRDRRTVSDTQYF.

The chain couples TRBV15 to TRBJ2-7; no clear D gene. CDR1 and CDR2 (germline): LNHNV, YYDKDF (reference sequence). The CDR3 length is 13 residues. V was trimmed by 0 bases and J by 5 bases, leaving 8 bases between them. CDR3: CATSRDHYHEQYF. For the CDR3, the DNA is TGTGCCACCAGCAGAGATCACTACCACGAGCAGTACTTC. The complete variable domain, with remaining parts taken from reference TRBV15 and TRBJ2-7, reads DAMVIQNPRYQVTQFGKPVTLSCSQTLNHNVMYWYQQKSSQAPKLLFHYYDKDFNNEADTPDNFQSRRPNTSFCFLDIRSPGLGDTAMYLCATSRDHYHEQYFGPGTRLTVT.

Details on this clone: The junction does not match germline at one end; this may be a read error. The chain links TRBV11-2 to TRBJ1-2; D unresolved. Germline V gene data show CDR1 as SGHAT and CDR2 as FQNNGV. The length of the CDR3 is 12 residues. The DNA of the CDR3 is TGTGCCAGCAGCGTAGACGTGTATGGCTACACCTTC. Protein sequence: CASSVDVYGYTF.

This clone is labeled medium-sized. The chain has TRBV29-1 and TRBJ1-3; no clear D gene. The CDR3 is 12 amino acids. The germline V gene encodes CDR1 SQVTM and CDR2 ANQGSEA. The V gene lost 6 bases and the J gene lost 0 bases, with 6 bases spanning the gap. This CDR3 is CSVAVSGNTIYF. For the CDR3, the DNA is TGCAGCGTGGCCGTCTCTGGAAACACCATATATTTT.

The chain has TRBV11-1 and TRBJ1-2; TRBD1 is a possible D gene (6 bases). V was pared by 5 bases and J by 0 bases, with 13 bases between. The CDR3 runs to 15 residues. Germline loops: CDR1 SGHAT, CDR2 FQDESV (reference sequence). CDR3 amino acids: CASSPRTASNYGYTF. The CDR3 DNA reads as TGTGCCAGCAGCCCGAGGACAGCTTCTAACTATGGCTACACCTTC.